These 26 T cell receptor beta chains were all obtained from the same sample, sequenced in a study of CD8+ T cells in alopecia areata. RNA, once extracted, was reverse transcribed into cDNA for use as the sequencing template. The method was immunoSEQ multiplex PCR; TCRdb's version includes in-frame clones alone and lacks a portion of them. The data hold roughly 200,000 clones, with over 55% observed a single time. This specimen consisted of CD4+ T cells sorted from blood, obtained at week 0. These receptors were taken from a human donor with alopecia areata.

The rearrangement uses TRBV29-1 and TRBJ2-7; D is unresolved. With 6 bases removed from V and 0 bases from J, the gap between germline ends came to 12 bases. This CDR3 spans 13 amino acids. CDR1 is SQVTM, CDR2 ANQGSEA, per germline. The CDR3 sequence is CSVWAKSSYEQYF. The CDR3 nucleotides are TGCAGCGTGTGGGCCAAAAGCTCCTACGAGCAGTACTTC.

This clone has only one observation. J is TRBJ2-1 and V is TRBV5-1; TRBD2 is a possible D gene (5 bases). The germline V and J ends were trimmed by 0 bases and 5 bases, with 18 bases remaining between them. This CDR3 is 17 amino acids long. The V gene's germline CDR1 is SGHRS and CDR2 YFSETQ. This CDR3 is CASSLALTGSGDNEQFF. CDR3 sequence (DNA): TGCGCCAGCAGCTTGGCCTTAACGGGGTCGGGTGACAATGAGCAGTTCTTC.

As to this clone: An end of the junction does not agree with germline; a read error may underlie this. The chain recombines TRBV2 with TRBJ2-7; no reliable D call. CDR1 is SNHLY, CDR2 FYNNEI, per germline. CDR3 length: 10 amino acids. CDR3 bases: TGTGCCAGCAGTGACTCGATCTATTCCTTC. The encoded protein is CASSDSIYSF.

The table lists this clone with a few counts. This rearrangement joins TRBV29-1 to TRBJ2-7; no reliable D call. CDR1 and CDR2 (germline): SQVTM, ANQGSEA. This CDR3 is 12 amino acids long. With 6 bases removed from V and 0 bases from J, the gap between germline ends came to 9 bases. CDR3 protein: CSVQRSSYEQYF. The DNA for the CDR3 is TGCAGCGTCCAGAGGAGCTCCTACGAGCAGTACTTC.

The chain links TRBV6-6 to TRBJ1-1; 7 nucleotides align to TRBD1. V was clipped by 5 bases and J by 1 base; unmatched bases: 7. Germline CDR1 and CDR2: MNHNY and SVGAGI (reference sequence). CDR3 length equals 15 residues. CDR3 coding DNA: TGTGCCAGCAGTCTCCGGACAGGATCGAACACTGAAGCTTTCTTT. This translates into CASSLRTGSNTEAFF.

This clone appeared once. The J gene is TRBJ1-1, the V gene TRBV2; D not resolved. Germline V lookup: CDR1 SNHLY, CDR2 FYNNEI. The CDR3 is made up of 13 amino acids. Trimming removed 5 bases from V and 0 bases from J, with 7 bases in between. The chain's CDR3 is CASSTGMNTEAFF. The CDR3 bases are TGTGCCAGCAGTACGGGGATGAACACTGAAGCTTTCTTT.

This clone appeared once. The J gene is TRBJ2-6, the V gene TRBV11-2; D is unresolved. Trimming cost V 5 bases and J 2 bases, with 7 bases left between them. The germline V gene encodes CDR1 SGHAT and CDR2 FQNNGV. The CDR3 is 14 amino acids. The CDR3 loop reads CASSKRAGANVLTF. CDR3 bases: TGTGCCAGCAGCAAACGGGCTGGGGCCAACGTCCTGACTTTC. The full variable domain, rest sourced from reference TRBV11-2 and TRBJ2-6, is EAGVAQSPRYKIIEKRQSVAFWCNPISGHATLYWYQQILGQGPKLLIQFQNNGVVDDSQLPKDRFSAERLKGVDSTLKIQPAKLEDSAVYLCASSKRAGANVLTFGAGSRLTVL.

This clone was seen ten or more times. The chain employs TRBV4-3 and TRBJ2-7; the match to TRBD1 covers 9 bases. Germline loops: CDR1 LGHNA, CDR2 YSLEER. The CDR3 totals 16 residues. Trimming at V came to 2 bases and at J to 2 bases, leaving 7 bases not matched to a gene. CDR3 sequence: CASSQYPGQGTYEQYF. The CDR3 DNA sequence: TGCGCCAGCAGCCAATATCCGGGACAGGGAACCTACGAGCAGTACTTC.

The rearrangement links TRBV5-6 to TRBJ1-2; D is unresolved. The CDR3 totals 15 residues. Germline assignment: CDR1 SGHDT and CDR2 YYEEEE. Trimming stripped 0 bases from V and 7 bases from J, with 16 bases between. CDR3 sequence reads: CASSLEYSRESGYTF. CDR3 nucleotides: TGTGCCAGCAGCTTGGAGTACTCTAGGGAGAGTGGCTACACCTTC.

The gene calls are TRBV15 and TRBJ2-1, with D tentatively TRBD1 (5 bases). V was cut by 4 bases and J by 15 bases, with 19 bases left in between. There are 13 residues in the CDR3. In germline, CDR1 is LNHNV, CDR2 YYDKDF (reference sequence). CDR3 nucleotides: TGTGCCACCAGCACTGGGGCCACGCCAACGACGTTCTTC. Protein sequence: CATSTGATPTTFF. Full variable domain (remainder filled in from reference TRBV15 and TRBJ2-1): DAMVIQNPRYQVTQFGKPVTLSCSQTLNHNVMYWYQQKSSQAPKLLFHYYDKDFNNEADTPDNFQSRRPNTSFCFLDIRSPGLGDTAMYLCATSTGATPTTFFGPGTRLTVL.

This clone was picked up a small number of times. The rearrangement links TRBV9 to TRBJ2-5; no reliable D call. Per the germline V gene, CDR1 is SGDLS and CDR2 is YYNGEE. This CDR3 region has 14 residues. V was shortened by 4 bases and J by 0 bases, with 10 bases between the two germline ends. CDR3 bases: TGTGCCAGCAGCCCCACAGCGTACCAAGAGACCCAGTACTTC. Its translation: CASSPTAYQETQYF.

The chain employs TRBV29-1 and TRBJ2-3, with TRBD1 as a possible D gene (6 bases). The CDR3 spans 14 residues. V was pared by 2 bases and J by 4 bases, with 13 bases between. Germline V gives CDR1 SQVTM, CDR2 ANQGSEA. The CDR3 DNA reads TGCAGCGTTGAAAAAACAGGGTTTTCAGATACGCAGTATTTT. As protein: CSVEKTGFSDTQYF.

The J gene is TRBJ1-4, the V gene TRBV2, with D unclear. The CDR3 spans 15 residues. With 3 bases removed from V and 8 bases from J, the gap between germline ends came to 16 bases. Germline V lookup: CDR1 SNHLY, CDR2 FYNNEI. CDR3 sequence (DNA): TGTGCCAGCAGTGAGACCGGGCCCCCCGGGGAAAAACTGTTTTTT. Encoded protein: CASSETGPPGEKLFF.

CDR3 protein: CAWSLDREGGYTF. DNA of the CDR3: TGTGCCTGGAGTTTGGACAGGGAAGGTGGCTACACCTTC. This chain connects TRBV30 to TRBJ1-2, with 8 bases that match TRBD1. V lost 2 bases, J lost 7 bases, and 6 bases stayed unmatched. Germline V lookup: CDR1 GTSNPN, CDR2 SVGIG (reference sequence). The CDR3 is 13 residues long.

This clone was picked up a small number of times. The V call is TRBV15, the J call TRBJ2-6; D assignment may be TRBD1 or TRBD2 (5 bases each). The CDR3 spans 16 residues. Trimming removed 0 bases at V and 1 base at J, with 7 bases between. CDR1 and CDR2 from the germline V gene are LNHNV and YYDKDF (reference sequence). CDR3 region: CATSRDWGSGANVLTF. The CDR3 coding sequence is TGTGCCACCAGCAGAGATTGGGGGTCTGGGGCCAACGTCCTGACTTTC.

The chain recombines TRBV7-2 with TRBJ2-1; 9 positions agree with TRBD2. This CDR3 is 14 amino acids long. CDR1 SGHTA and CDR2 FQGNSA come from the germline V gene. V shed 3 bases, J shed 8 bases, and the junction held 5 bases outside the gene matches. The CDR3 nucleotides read TGTGCCAGCAGCTTGGCGGGGGGGATCCATGAGCAGTTCTTC. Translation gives CASSLAGGIHEQFF.

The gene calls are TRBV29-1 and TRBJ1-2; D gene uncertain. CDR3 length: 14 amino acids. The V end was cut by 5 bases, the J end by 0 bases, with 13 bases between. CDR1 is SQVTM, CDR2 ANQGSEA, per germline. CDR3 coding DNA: TGCAGCGTTCTCACGGGCAGTTCTAACTATGGCTACACCTTC. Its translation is CSVLTGSSNYGYTF. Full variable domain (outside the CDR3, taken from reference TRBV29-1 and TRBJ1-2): SAVISQKPSRDICQRGTSLTIQCQVDSQVTMMFWYRQQPGQSLTLIATANQGSEATYESGFVIDKFPISRPNLTFSTLTVSNMSPEDSSIYLCSVLTGSSNYGYTFGSGTRLTVV.

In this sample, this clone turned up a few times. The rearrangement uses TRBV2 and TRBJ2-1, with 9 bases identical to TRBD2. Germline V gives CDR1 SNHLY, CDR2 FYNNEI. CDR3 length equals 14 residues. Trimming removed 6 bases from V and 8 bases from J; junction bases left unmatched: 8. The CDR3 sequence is CASRPGLASDEQFF. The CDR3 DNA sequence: TGTGCCAGCAGACCGGGACTAGCTTCCGATGAGCAGTTCTTC.

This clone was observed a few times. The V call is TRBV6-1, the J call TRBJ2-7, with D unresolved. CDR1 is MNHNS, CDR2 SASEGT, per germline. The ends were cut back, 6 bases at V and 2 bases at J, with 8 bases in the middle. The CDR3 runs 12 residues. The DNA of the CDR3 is TGTGCCAGCAGGGTGGGTACCTACGAGCAGTACTTC. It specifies CASRVGTYEQYF.

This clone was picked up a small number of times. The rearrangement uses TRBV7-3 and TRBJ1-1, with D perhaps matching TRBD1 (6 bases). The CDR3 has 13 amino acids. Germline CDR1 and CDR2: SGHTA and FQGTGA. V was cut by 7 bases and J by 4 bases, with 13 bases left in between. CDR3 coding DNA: TGTGCCAGCACCGATCTCAGGGGCACTGAAGCTTTCTTT. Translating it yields CASTDLRGTEAFF. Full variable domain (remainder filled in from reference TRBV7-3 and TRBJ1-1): GAGVSQTPSNKVTEKGKYVELRCDPISGHTALYWYRQSLGQGPEFLIYFQGTGAADDSGLPNDRFFAVRPEGSVSTLKIQRTERGDSAVYLCASTDLRGTEAFFGQGTRLTVV.

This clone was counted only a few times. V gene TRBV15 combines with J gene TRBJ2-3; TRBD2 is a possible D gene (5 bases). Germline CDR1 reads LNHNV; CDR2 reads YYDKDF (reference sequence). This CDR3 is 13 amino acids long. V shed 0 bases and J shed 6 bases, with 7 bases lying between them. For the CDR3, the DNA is TGTGCCACCAGCAGAGATACGGGGGATACGCAGTATTTT. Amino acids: CATSRDTGDTQYF.

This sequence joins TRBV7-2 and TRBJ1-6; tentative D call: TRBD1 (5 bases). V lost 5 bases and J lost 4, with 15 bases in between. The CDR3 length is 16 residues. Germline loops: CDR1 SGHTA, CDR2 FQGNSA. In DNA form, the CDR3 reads TGTGCCAGCAGCGAGACTGGGGGACCTTATAATTCACCCCTCCACTTT. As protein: CASSETGGPYNSPLHF.

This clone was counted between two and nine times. The CDR3: CAWRGQGTYGYTF. The CDR3 DNA is TGTGCCTGGAGGGGACAGGGAACCTATGGCTACACCTTC. The gene calls are TRBV30 and TRBJ1-2; 9 positions match TRBD1. The germline CDR1 and CDR2 sequences are GTSNPN and SVGIG (reference sequence). The V segment lost 3 bases and the J segment 4 bases; nucleotides outside the gene matches: 3. CDR3 size: 13 residues.

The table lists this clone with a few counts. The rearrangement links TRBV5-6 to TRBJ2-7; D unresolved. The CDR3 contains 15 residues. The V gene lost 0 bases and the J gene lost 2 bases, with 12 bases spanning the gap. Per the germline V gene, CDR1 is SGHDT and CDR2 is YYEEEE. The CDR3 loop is CASSLVYNRAYEQYF. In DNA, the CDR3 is TGTGCCAGCAGCTTGGTTTATAACCGAGCCTACGAGCAGTACTTC.

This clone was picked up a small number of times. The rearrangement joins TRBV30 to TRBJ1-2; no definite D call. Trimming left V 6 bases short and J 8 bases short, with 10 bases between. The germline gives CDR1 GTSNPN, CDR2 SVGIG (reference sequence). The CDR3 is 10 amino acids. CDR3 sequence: CACSPGGYTF. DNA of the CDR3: TGTGCCTGCTCTCCGGGAGGCTACACCTTC.

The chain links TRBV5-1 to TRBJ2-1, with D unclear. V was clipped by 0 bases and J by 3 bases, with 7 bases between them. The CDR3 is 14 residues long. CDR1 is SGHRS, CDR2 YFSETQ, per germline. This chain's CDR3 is CASSLGWGYNEQFF. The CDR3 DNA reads TGCGCCAGCAGCTTGGGTTGGGGCTACAATGAGCAGTTCTTC.